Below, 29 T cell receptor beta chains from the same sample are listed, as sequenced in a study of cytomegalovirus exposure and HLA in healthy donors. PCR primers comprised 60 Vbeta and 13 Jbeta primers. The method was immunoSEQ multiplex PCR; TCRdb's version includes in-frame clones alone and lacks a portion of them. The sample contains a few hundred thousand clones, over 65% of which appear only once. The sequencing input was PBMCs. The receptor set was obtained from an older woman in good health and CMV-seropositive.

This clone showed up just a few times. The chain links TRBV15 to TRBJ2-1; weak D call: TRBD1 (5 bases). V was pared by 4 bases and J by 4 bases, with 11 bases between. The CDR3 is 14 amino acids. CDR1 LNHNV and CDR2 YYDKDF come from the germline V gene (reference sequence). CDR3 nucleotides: TGTGCCACCAGCACAGGGATGATGTACAATGAGCAGTTCTTC. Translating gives CATSTGMMYNEQFF.

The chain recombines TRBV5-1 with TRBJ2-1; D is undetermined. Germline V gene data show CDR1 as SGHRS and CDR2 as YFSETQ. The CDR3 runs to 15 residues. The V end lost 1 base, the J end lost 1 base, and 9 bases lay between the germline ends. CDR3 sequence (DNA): TGCGCCAGCAGCTTGCAAGCCGTGTCCTACAATGAGCAGTTCTTC. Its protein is CASSLQAVSYNEQFF.

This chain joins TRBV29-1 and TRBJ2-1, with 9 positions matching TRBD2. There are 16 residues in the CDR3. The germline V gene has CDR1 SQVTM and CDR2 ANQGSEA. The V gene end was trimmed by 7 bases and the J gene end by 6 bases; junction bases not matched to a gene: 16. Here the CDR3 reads CSAYDKREAYFNEQFF. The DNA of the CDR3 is TGCAGCGCCTACGATAAGCGGGAGGCCTATTTCAATGAGCAGTTCTTC.

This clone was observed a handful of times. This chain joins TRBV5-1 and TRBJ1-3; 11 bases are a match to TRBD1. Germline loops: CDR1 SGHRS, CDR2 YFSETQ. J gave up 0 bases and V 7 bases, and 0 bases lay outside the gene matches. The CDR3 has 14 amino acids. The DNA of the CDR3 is TGCGCCAGCGGGACAGGGGGCTCTGGAAACACCATATATTTT. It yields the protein CASGTGGSGNTIYF.

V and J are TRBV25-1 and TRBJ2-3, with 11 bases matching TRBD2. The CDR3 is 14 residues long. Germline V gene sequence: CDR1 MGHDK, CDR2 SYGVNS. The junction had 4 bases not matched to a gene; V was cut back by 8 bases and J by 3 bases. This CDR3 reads CASFLAGGTDTQYF. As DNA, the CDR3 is TGTGCCAGCTTCCTAGCGGGAGGTACAGATACGCAGTATTTT.

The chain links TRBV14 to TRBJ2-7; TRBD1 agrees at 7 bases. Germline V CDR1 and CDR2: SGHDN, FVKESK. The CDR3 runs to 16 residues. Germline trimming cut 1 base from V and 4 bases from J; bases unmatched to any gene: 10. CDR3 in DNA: TGTGCCAGCAGCCAAGGTCCGGACAGGCGGCTTTACGAGCAGTACTTC. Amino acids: CASSQGPDRRLYEQYF.

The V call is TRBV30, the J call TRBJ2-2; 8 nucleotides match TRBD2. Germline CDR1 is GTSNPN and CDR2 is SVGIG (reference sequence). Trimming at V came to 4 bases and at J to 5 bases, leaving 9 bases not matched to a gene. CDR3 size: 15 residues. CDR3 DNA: TGTGCCTGGAACGGGAGGGTATCAGGGACCGGGGAGCTGTTTTTT. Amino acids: CAWNGRVSGTGELFF.

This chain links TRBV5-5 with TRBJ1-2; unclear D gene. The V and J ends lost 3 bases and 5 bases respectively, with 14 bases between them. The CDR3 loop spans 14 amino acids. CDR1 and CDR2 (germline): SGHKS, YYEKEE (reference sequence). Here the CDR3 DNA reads TGTGCCAGCAGCTCTAGACCTACCCTTTATGGCTACACCTTC. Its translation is CASSSRPTLYGYTF. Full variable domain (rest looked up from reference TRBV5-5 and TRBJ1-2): DAGVTQSPTHLIKTRGQQVTLRCSPISGHKSVSWYQQVLGQGPQFIFQYYEKEERGRGNFPDRFSARQFPNYSSELNVNALLLGDSALYLCASSSRPTLYGYTFGSGTRLTVV.

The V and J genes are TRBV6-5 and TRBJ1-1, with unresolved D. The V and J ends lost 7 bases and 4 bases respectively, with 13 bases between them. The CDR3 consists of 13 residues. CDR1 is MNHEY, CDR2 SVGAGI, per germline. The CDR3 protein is CASTTRGATEAFF. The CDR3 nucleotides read TGTGCCAGCACTACGCGGGGTGCCACTGAAGCTTTCTTT.

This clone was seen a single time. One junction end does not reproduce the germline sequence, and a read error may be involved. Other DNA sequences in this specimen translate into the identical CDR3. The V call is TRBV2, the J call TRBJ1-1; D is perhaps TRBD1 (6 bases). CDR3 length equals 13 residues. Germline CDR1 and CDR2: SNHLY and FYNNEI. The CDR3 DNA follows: TGCGCCAGCTTGAGGACAGCAAACACTGAGGCTTTCTTT. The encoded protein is CASLRTANTEAFF.

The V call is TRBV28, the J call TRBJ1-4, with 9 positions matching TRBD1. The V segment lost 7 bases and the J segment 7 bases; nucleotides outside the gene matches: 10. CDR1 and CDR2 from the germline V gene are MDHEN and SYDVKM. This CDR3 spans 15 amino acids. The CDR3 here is CASTPGQGSGEKLFF. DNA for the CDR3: TGTGCCAGCACCCCGGGACAGGGCTCGGGTGAAAAACTGTTTTTT.

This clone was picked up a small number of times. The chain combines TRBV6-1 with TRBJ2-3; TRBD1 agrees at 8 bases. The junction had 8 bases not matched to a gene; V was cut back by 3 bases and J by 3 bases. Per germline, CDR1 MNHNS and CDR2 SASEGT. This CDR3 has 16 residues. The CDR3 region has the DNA TGTGCCAGCAGTGATGACAGGGGCTCTGGGACAGATACGCAGTATTTT. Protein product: CASSDDRGSGTDTQYF.

The CDR3 nucleotides read TGTGCCAGCAGCCCGGGGACAGGGATCGTAATCCAGCATTTT. It specifies CASSPGTGIVIQHF. V and J are TRBV7-9 and TRBJ1-5, with 9 bases matching TRBD1. The CDR3 is made up of 14 amino acids. The V gene's germline CDR1 is SEHNR and CDR2 FQNEAQ (reference sequence). With 5 bases clipped from V and 12 bases from J, the junction kept 11 bases outside the gene matches. The full variable domain, rest sourced from reference TRBV7-9 and TRBJ1-5, is DTGVSQNPRHKITKRGQNVTFRCDPISEHNRLYWYRQTLGQGPEFLTYFQNEAQLEKSRLLSDRFSAERPKGSFSTLEIQRTEQGDSAMYLCASSPGTGIVIQHFGDGTRLSIL.

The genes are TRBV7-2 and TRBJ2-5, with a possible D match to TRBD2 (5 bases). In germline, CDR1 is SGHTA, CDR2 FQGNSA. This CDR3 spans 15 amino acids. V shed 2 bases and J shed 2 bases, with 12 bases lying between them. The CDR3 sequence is CASSLRGSRQETQYF. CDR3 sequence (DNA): TGTGCCAGCAGCTTAAGAGGGTCCCGACAAGAGACCCAGTACTTC.

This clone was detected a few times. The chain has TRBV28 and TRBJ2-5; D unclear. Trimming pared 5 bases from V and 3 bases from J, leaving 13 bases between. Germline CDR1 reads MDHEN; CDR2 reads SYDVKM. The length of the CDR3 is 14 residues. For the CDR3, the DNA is TGTGCCAGCAGTGGAGCCCCCCGGGAAGAGACCCAGTACTTC. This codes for CASSGAPREETQYF. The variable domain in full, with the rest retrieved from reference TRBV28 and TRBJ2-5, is DVKVTQSSRYLVKRTGEKVFLECVQDMDHENMFWYRQDPGLGLRLIYFSYDVKMKEKGDIPEGYSVSREKKERFSLILESASTNQTSMYLCASSGAPREETQYFGPGTRLLVL.

CDR3 sequence: CASSSTATPLHF. CDR3 bases: TGTGCCAGCAGCTCGACAGCTACACCCCTCCACTTT. The V gene is TRBV28, the J gene TRBJ1-6, with TRBD1 as a possible D gene (5 bases). CDR1 and CDR2 (germline): MDHEN, SYDVKM. The CDR3 runs 12 residues. V lost 6 bases, J lost 11 bases, and 11 bases lay in between.

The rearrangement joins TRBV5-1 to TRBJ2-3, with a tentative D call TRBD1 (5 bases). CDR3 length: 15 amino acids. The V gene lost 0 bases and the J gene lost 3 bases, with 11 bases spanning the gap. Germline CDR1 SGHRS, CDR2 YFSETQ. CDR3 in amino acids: CASSLGGYRTDTQYF. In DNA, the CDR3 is TGCGCCAGCAGCTTGGGGGGCTACAGAACAGATACGCAGTATTTT. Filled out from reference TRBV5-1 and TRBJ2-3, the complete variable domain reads KAGVTQTPRYLIKTRGQQVTLSCSPISGHRSVSWYQQTPGQGLQFLFEYFSETQRNKGNFPGRFSGRQFSNSRSEMNVSTLELGDSALYLCASSLGGYRTDTQYFGPGTRLTVL.

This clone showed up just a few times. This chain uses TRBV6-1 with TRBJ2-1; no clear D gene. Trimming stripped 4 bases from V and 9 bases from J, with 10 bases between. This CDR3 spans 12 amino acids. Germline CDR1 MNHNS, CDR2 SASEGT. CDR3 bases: TGTGCCAGCAGTGCCTATGGTCCTGAGCAGTTCTTC. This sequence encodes CASSAYGPEQFF.

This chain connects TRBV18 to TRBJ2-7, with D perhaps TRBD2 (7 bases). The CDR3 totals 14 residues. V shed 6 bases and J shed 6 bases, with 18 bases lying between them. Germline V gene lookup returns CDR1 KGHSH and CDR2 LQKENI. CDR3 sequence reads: CASSREDSESEQYF. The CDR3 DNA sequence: TGTGCCAGCTCTCGGGAGGACAGCGAATCCGAGCAGTACTTC.

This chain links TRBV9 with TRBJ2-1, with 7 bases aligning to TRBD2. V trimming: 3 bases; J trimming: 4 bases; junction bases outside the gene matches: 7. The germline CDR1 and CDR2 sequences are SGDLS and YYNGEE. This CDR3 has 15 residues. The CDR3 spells CASSASGTGYNEQFF. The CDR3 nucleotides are TGTGCCAGCAGCGCAAGCGGGACCGGGTACAATGAGCAGTTCTTC.

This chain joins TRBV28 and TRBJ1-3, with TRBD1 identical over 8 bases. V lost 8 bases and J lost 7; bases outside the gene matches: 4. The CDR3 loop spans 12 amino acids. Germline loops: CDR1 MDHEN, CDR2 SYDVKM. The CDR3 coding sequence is TGTGCCAGCCAGGGGGCGGCCAACACCATATATTTT. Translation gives CASQGAANTIYF.

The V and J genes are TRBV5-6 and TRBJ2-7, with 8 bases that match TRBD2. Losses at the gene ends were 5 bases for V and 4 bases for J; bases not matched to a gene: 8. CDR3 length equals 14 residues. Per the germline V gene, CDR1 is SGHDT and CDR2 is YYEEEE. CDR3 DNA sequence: TGTGCCAGCAGGCGGAGCGGGGGCGCTTACGAGCAGTACTTC. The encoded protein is CASRRSGGAYEQYF.

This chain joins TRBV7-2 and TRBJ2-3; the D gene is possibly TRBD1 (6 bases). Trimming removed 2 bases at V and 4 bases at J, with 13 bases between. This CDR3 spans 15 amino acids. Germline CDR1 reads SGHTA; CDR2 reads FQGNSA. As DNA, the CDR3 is TGTGCCAGCAGCTTAACCCAACAGGGTCCAGATACGCAGTATTTT. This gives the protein CASSLTQQGPDTQYF.

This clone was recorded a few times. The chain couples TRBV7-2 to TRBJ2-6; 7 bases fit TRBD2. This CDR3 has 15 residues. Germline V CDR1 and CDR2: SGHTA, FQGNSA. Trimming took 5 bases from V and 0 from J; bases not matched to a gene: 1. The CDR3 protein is CASSPGGSGANVLTF. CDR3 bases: TGTGCCAGCAGCCCGGGGGGCTCTGGGGCCAACGTCCTGACTTTC.

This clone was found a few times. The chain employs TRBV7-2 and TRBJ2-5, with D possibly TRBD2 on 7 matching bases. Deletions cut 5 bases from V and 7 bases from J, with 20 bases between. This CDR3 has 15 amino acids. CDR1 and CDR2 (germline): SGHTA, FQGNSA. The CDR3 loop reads CASSPLGGGPRTQYF. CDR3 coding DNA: TGTGCCAGCAGCCCATTGGGGGGGGGCCCGAGGACCCAGTACTTC.

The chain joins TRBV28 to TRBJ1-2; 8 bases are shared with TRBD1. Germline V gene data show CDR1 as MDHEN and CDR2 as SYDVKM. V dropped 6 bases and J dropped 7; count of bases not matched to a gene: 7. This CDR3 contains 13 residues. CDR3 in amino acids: CASSPGQGGGYTF. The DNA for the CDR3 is TGTGCCAGCAGCCCCGGACAGGGCGGTGGCTACACCTTC.

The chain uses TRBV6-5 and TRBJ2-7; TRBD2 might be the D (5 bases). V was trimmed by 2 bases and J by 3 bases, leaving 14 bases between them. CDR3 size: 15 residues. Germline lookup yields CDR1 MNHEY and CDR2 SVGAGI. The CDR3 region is CASSYAGPSNYEQYF. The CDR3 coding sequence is TGTGCCAGCAGTTACGCGGGTCCTTCAAACTACGAGCAGTACTTC.

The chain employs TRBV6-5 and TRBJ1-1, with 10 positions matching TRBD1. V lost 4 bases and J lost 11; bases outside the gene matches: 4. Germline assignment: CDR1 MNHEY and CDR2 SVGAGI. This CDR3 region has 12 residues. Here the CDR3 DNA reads TGTGCCAGCAGTTGGACAGGGGGTGAGGCTTTCTTT. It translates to CASSWTGGEAFF.

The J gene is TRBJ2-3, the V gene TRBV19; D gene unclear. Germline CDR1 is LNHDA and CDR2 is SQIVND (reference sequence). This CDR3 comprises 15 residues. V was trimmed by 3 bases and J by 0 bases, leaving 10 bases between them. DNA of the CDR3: TGTGCCAGTAGTATCGGAGCGAGGAGCACAGATACGCAGTATTTT. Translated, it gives CASSIGARSTDTQYF.